This TCR beta chain originates from a study of blood T cell repertoires in COVID-19. Whole-study context: Nucleic acid was either cDNA or gDNA, and it came from T cells, B-cell-depleted T cells, or PBMCs.

This clone was picked up a small number of times. Trimming shortened V by 0 bases and J by 3 bases, and 18 bases separated the two germline ends. CDR1 LGHDT and CDR2 YNNKEL come from the germline V gene (reference sequence). The CDR3 length is 18 residues. Per the study methods: For nucleated cells, counts were estimated from reference gene primer amplification. Profiling relied on immunoSEQ multiplex PCR, and the TCRdb table lists in-frame clones only, not all of them. The D gene and trimming were derived from the DNA, and the V and J assignments and clone size from that table. The sample carries approximately 230,000 clones, 85% to 90% recorded once.

Sequenced: PBMCs or T cells enriched from blood (not recorded which). The chain employs TRBV3-1 (or the pseudogene TRBV3-2) and TRBJ2-4; D call uncertain. The receptor's source is a woman between 50 and 59 years old with acute COVID-19. As DNA, the CDR3 is TGTGCCAGCAGCCAAGAAGCGTCCTTCCGCGGCCGCAAAAACATTCAGTACTTC. Protein sequence: CASSQEASFRGRKNIQYF.